This TCR beta chain was captured by sequencing in a study of T cell responses to AZD1222 COVID-19 vaccine. Findings and limits, study-wide: There were vaccine-associated CD4 TCRs across spike, dominant at 160-218 and 743-854. Clonal diversity was possibly underestimated, and white British individuals and females predominated among donors.

Trimming removed 5 bases at V and 8 bases at J, with 16 bases between. There are 14 residues in the CDR3. Germline values: CDR1 SNHLY, CDR2 FYNNEI. The protocol was immunoSEQ multiplex PCR, while the TCRdb copy is restricted to in-frame clones and leaves out a portion. Of some 60,000 clones listed, 85% to 90% are singletons. In the case of this clone: Its antigen is unidentified.

This specimen consisted of peripheral blood, obtained 28 days after the second AZD1222 dose. The rearrangement joins TRBV2 to TRBJ2-1; maybe TRBD2 (6 bases). The source of this sequence is an adult who received the AZD1222 COVID-19 vaccine. The DNA for the CDR3 is TGTGCCAGCAGTTTTTGGCGGGGTACTTATGAGCAGTTCTTC. Its translation is CASSFWRGTYEQFF.